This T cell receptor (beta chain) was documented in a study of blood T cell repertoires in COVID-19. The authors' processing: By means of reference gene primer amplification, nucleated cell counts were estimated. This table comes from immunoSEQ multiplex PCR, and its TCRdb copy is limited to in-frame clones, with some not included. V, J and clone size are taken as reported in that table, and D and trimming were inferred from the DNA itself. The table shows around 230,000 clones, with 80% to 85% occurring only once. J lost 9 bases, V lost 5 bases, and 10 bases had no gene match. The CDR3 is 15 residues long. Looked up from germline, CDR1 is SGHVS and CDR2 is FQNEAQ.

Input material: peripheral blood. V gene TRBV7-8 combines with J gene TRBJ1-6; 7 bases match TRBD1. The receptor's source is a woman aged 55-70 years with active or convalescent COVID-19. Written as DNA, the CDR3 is TGTGCCAGCAGCACCTCAACAGGGGAGGCTTCACCCCTCCACTTT. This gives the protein CASSTSTGEASPLHF.